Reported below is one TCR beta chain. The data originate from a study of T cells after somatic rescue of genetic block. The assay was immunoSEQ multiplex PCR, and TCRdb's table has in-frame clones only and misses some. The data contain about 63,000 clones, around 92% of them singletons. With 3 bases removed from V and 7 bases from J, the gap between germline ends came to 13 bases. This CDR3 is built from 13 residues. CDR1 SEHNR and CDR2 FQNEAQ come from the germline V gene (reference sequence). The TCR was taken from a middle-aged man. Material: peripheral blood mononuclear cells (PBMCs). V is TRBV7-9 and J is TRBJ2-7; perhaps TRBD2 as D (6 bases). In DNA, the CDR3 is TGTGCCAGCAGCTTGGGCCTGGAGGGGGAGCAGTACTTC. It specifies CASSLGLEGEQYF. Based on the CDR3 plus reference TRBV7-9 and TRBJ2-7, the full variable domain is DTGVSQNPRHKITKRGQNVTFRCDPISEHNRLYWYRQTLGQGPEFLTYFQNEAQLEKSRLLSDRFSAERPKGSFSTLEIQRTEQGDSAMYLCASSLGLEGEQYFGPGTRLTVT.